This T cell receptor (beta chain) was observed in a study of blood T cell repertoires in COVID-19. Background on the study: Some COVID-19 samples were acute and others convalescent; all came from the United States, Italy and Spain. PBMCs, B-cell-depleted T cells, or T cells were the source of the cDNA or gDNA that made up the material.

In the original analysis: From reference gene primer amplification, estimates of nucleated cell counts were derived. The table came from immunoSEQ multiplex PCR; TCRdb's copy has only in-frame clones and leaves some out. Clonal size and the V and J genes are those of that table, whereas D and trimming came from the DNA. This table has 95,000 or so clones, approximately 80% appearing once. This CDR3 is 13 amino acids long. Germline V CDR1 and CDR2: KGHSH, LQKENI. Trimming cost V 1 base and J 1 base, with 4 bases left between them. What was sequenced was peripheral blood. The sequence was obtained from a human donor in a cohort sampled during active COVID-19. The V and J genes are TRBV18 and TRBJ1-1; D not certain. The CDR3 DNA follows: TGTGCCAGCTCACCACGACAGAACACTGAAGCTTTCTTT. Translation: CASSPRQNTEAFF.